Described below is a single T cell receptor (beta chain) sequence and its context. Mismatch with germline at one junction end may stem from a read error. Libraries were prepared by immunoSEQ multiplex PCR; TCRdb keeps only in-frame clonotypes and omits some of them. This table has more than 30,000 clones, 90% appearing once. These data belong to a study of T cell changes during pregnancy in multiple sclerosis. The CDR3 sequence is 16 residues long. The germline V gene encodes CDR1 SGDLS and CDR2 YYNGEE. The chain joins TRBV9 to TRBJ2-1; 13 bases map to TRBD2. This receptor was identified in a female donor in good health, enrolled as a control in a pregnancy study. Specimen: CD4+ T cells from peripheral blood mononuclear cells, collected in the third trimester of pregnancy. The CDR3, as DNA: TGTGCCAGCAGTGTAGGGGGACTAGCGGGATACAATGAGCAGTTCTTC. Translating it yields CASSVGGLAGYNEQFF.